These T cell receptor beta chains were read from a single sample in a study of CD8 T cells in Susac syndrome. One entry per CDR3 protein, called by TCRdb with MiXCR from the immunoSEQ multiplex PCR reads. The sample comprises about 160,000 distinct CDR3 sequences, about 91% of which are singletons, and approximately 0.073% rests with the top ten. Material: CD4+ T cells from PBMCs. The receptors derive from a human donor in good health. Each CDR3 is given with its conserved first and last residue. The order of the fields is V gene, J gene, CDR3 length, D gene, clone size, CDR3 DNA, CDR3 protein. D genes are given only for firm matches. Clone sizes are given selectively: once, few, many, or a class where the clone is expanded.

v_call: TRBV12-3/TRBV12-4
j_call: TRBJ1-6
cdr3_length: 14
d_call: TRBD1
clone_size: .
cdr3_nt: TGTGCCAGCAGTTTGACAGGGGTAAGATCACCCCTCCACTTT
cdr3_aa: CASSLTGVRSPLHF

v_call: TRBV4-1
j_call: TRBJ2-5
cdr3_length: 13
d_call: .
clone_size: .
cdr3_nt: TGCGCCAGCAGCCAAGATCGGTCAGAGACCCAGTACTTC
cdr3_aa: CASSQDRSETQYF

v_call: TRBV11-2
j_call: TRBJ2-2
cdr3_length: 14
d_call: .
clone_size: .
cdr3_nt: TGTGCCAGCAGCTTTTCGAAGAACACCGGGGAGCTGTTTTTT
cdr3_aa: CASSFSKNTGELFF

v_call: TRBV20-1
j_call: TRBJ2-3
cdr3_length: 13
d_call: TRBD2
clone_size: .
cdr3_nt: TGCAGTGCTCCGACTAGCGGAGCAGATACGCAGTATTTT
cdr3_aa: CSAPTSGADTQYF

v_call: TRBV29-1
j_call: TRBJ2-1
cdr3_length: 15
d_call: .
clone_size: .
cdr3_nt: TGCAGCGTTGGGGGCCACGTCCACTCCTACAATGAGCAGTTCTTC
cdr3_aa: CSVGGHVHSYNEQFF

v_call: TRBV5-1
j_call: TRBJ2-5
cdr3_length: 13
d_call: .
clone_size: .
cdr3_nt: TGCGCCAGCAGCAGGGACCCTCGGGAGACCCAGTACTTC
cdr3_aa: CASSRDPRETQYF

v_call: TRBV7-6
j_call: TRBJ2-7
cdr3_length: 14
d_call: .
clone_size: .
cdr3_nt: TGTGCCAGCAGCCCTCGGGACGTTGCCTACGAGCAGTACTTC
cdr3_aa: CASSPRDVAYEQYF

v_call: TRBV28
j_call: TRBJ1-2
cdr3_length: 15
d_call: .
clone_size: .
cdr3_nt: TGTGCCAGCAGTTCAACCCCACGGGCTAACTATGGCTACACCTTC
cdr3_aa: CASSSTPRANYGYTF

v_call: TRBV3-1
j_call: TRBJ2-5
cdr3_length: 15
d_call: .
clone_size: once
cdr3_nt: TGTGCCAGCAGCCAAGGTGCTGGACCCAGGGGGACCCAGTACTTC
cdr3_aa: CASSQGAGPRGTQYF

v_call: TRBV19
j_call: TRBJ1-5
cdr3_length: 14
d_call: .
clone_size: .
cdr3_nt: TGTGCCAGTAGTGGAATGGCCTACAATCAGCCCCAGCATTTT
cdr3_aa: CASSGMAYNQPQHF

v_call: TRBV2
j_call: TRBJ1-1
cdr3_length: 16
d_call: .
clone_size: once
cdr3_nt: TGTGCCAGTTCCGGGCCCCAGGGATCCATGAACACTGAAGCTTTCTTT
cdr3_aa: CASSGPQGSMNTEAFF

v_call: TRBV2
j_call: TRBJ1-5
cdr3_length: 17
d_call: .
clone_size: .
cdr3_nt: TGTGCCAGCAGCCCCCTGGGGGGGGTGGGAAGCAATCAGCCCCAGCATTTT
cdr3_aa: CASSPLGGVGSNQPQHF

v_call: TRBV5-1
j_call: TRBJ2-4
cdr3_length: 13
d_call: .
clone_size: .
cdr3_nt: TGCGCCAGCAGCTTGCAGGGTGGGGACATTCAGTACTTC
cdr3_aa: CASSLQGGDIQYF

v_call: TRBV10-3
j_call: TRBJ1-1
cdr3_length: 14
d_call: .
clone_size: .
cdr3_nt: TGTGCCACCCTGGACAGATCGGGGAACACTGAAGCTTTCTTT
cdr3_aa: CATLDRSGNTEAFF

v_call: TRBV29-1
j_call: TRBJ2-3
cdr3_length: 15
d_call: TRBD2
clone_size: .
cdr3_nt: TGCAGCGTTGGGACTAGCGGAGGGGGCACAGATACGCAGTATTTT
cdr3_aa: CSVGTSGGGTDTQYF

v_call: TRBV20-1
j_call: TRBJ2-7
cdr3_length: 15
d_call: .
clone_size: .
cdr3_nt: TGCAGTGCTAGAATAGTAGGGGGTCCTCGGGACGAGCAGTACTTC
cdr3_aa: CSARIVGGPRDEQYF

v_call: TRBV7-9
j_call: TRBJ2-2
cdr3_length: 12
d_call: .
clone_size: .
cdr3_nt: TGTGCCAGCAGCTTTGAAACCGGGGAGCTGTTTTTT
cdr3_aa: CASSFETGELFF

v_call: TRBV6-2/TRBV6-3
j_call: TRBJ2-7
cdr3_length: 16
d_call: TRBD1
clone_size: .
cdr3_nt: TGTGCCAGCTCTACCGAACGTGGACAGGGTCGCAACGAGCAGTACTTC
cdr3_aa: CASSTERGQGRNEQYF

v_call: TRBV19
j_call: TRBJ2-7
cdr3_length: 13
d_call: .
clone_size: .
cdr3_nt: TGTGCCAGTAGTGTCGGGACGACCTACGAGCAGTACTTC
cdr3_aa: CASSVGTTYEQYF

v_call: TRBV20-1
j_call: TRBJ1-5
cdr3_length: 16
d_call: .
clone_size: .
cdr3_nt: TGCAGTGCTAGCGAGGGGCCCACAGGGCCCAATCAGCCCCAGCATTTT
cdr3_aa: CSASEGPTGPNQPQHF

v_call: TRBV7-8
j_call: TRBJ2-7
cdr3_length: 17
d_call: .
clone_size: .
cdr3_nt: TGTGCCAGCAGCTTAGAGGGGGGCAGCCCCGTTCTCTACGAGCAGTACTTC
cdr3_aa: CASSLEGGSPVLYEQYF

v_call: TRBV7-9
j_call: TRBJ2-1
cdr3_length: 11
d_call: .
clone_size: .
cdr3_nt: TGTGCCAGCAGACAAGGAAATGAGCAGTTCTTC
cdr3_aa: CASRQGNEQFF

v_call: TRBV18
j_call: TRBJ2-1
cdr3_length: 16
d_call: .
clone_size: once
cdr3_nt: TGTGCCAGCTCACCACCGACAAGCGCTTACTACAATGAGCAGTTCTTC
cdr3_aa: CASSPPTSAYYNEQFF

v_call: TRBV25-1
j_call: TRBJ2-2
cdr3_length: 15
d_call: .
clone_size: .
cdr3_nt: TGTGCCAGCAGTGAGTCAAAAGGGGTTACCGGGGAGCTGTTTTTT
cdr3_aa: CASSESKGVTGELFF

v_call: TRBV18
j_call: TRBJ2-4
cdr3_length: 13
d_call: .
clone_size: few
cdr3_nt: TGTGCCAGCTTACAGGGAGGCGGAAACATTCAGTACTTC
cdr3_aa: CASLQGGGNIQYF

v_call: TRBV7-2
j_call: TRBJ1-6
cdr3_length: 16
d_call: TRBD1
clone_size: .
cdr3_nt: TGTGCCAGCAACTTAGCCGTCCCGGGACAGAATTCACCCCTCCACTTT
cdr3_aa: CASNLAVPGQNSPLHF

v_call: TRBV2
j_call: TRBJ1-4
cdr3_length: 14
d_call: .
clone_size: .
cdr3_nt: TGTGCCAGCAGTGAACTGACAACTAATGAAAAACTGTTTTTT
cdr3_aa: CASSELTTNEKLFF

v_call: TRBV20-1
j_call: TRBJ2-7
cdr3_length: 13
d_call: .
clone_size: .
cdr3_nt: TGCAGTGCTCGCTCCGGGACCGGTTACGAGCAGTACTTC
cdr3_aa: CSARSGTGYEQYF

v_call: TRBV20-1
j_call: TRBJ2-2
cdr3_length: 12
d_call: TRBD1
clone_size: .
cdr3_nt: TGCAGTGCTAGACAGGGGGCCGGGGAGCTGTTTTTT
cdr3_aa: CSARQGAGELFF

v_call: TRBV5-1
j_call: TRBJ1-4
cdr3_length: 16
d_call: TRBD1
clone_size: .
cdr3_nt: TGCGCCAGCAGCTTGTTGGGGACAGAACGAAATGAAAAACTGTTTTTT
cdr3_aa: CASSLLGTERNEKLFF

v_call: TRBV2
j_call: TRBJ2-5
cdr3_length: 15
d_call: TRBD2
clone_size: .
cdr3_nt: TGTGCCAGCAGTGAACCCCGGGGGGGAAGGGAGACCCAGTACTTC
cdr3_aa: CASSEPRGGRETQYF

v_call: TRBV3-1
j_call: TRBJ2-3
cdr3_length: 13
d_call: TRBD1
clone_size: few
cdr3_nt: TGTGCCAGCAAGGGACAGGAGAGAGATACGCAGTATTTT
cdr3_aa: CASKGQERDTQYF

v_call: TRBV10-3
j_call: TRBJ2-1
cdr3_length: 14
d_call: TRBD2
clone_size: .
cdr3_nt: TGTGCCACCGCTCCGGGACTAGCAATAAATGAGCAGTTCTTC
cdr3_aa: CATAPGLAINEQFF

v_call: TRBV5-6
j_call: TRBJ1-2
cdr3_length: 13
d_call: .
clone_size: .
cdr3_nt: TGTGCCAGCAGCTTGTTAGGGACGTCCGGCTACACCTTC
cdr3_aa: CASSLLGTSGYTF

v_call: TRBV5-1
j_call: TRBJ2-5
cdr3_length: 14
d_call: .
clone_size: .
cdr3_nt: TGCGCCAGCAGCTCGGGACGGATCCAAGAGACCCAGTACTTC
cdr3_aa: CASSSGRIQETQYF

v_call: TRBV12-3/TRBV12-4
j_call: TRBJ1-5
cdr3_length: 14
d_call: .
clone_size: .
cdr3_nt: TGTGCCAGCAGCCCCAGTCATAGCAATCAGCCCCAGCATTTT
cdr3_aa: CASSPSHSNQPQHF

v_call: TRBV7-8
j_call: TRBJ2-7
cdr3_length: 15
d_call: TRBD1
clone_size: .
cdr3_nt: TGTGCCAGCAGCTCGACAGGGGGCACTTCCTACGAGCAGTACTTC
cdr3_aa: CASSSTGGTSYEQYF

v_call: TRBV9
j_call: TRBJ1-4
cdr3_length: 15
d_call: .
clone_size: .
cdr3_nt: TGTGCCAGCAGCGTCCAGGGCGCAACTAATGAAAAACTGTTTTTT
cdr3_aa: CASSVQGATNEKLFF

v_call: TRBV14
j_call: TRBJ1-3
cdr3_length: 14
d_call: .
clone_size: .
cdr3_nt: TGTGCCAGCAGCCGTATTAAAAATGGAAACACCATATATTTT
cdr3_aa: CASSRIKNGNTIYF

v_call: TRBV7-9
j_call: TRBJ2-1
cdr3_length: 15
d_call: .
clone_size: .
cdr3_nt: TGTGCCAGCGTCTTAGGGACACCAGGGGTGGATGAGCAGTTCTTC
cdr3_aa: CASVLGTPGVDEQFF

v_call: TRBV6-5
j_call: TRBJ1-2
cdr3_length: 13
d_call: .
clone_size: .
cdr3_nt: TGTGCCAGCATACAAGGCGGCAGGAATGGCTACACCTTC
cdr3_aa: CASIQGGRNGYTF

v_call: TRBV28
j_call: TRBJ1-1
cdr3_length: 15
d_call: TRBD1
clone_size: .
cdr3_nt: TGTGCCAGCAGACGATCGGACAGGTTAAACACTGAAGCTTTCTTT
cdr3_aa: CASRRSDRLNTEAFF

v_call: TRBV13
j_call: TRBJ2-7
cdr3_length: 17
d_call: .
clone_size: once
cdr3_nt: TGTGCCAGCAGCTCTCTAGGGTGGGGGGTATCCTCCTACGAGCAGTACTTC
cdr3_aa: CASSSLGWGVSSYEQYF

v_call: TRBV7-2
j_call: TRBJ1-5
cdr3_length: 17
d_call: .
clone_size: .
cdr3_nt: TGTGCCAGCAGCTTCTTCACGGCAGGCGCAATGAGTCAGCCCCAGCATTTT
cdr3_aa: CASSFFTAGAMSQPQHF

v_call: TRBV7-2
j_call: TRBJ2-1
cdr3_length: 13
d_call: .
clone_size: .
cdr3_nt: TGTGCCAGCAGCCCCAGCTCCTACAATGAGCAGTTCTTC
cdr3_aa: CASSPSSYNEQFF

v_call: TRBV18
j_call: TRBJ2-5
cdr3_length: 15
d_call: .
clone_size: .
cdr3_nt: TGTGCCAGCTCACCACCCGGTCAGGGTATAGAGACCCAGTACTTC
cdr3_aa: CASSPPGQGIETQYF

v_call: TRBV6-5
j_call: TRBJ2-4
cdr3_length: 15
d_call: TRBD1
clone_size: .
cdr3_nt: TGTGCCAGCAGTTACGCTTGGACAGGGGGGACGATTCAGTACTTC
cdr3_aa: CASSYAWTGGTIQYF

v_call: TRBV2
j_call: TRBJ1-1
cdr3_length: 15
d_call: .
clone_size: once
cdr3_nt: TGTGCCAGCAGGAGACCCCGGGTTGACGACACTGAAGCTTTCTTT
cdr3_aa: CASRRPRVDDTEAFF